A single sample gave rise to the 15 T cell receptor beta chains below, sequenced in a study of T-cell reconstitution after alpha-beta-depleted transplantation in children. Unique molecular identifiers featured in how the TCRbeta library was prepared. TCRdb reanalysed the PCR reads using MiXCR and keeps one entry per CDR3 protein. In the table there are some 490,000 distinct CDR3 sequences, 12% of which are singletons. Sequences were derived from PBMCs from the stem cell graft donor, sampled from the stem cell graft. These receptors all come from a human donor who donated a stem cell graft to a child with combined immunodeficiency.

This clonotype was detected only a few times. The rearrangement links TRBV5-1 to TRBJ2-1, with 9 bases fitting TRBD2. J gave up 6 bases and V 5 bases, and 12 bases lay outside the gene matches. Germline V gene sequence: CDR1 SGHRS, CDR2 YFSETQ. This CDR3 region has 16 residues. The CDR3 DNA reads as TGCGCCAGCAGGTACTCAGGACTAGCGAATATCAATGAGCAGTTCTTC. This codes for CASRYSGLANINEQFF. Complete variable domain (other parts from reference TRBV5-1 and TRBJ2-1): KAGVTQTPRYLIKTRGQQVTLSCSPISGHRSVSWYQQTPGQGLQFLFEYFSETQRNKGNFPGRFSGRQFSNSRSEMNVSTLELGDSALYLCASRYSGLANINEQFFGPGTRLTVL.

This clonotype was seen a handful of times. The CDR3 protein is CASSPLRDSQYNEQFF. CDR3 sequence (DNA): TGTGCCAGCAGCCCCCTCCGGGACTCCCAATACAATGAGCAGTTCTTC. The V gene is TRBV7-6, the J gene TRBJ2-1; tentative D call: TRBD2 (6 bases). This CDR3 contains 16 residues. Deletions cut 5 bases from V and 4 bases from J, with 18 bases between. Germline lookup yields CDR1 SGHVS and CDR2 FNYEAQ.

The rearrangement uses TRBV4-3 and TRBJ2-1; D unclear. The V end lost 0 bases, the J end lost 5 bases, and 5 bases lay between the germline ends. Germline CDR1 LGHNA, CDR2 YSLEER. CDR3 length: 13 amino acids. CDR3 protein: CASSQELDNEQFF. CDR3 DNA sequence: TGCGCCAGCAGCCAAGAATTAGACAATGAGCAGTTCTTC.

This clonotype was found many times. The chain combines TRBV29-1 with TRBJ2-7; 8 nucleotides align to TRBD1. The V gene's germline CDR1 is SQVTM and CDR2 ANQGSEA. The CDR3 extends over 13 amino acids. With 4 bases clipped from V and 2 bases from J, the junction kept 4 bases outside the gene matches. CDR3 loop: CSVVKDRAYEQYF. CDR3 DNA sequence: TGCAGCGTTGTTAAGGACAGGGCCTACGAGCAGTACTTC.

This clonotype was detected many times. The chain joins TRBV6-2 or TRBV6-3 to TRBJ2-2; D remains ambiguous. This CDR3 region has 14 residues. CDR1 is MNHEY and CDR2 is SVGEGT in the germline V gene. V gave up 3 bases and J gave up 1 base, with 6 bases separating them. CDR3 sequence reads: CASSYSENTGELFF. The CDR3 DNA follows: TGTGCCAGCAGTTATTCTGAGAACACCGGGGAGCTGTTTTTT.

This rearrangement joins TRBV20-1 to TRBJ2-3, with 12 bases aligning to TRBD1. After removal of 6 bases from V and 3 bases from J, the junction contained 10 bases not matched to a gene. The germline gives CDR1 DFQATT, CDR2 SNEGSKA (reference sequence). The CDR3 sequence is 16 residues long. CDR3 sequence (DNA): TGCAGTGCGGCCCCAGCGGGACAGGGGGCGACAGATACGCAGTATTTT. It specifies CSAAPAGQGATDTQYF.

This clonotype has only a few counts. Its ends do not fully match the called genes, so a read error is possible. The rearrangement uses TRBV7-7 and TRBJ2-1, with 11 bases identical to TRBD2. CDR1 is SSHAT, CDR2 FNYEAQ, per germline (reference sequence). The CDR3 consists of 16 residues. The DNA for the CDR3 is TGTGCTAGCAGCTTAGCGCCTAGCGGGGGGCACAATGAGCAGTTCTTC. This codes for CASSLAPSGGHNEQFF.

This clonotype was observed at least ten times. The chain employs TRBV6-5 and TRBJ1-5; D uncertain. Per the germline V gene, CDR1 is MNHEY and CDR2 is SVGAGI. The CDR3 has 13 amino acids. Trimming cost V 2 bases and J 1 base, with 3 bases left between them. CDR3: CASSYGSNQPQHF. CDR3 in DNA: TGTGCCAGCAGTTACGGCAGCAATCAGCCCCAGCATTTT.

The table lists this clonotype with a few counts. The gene calls are TRBV6-2 or TRBV6-3 and TRBJ2-5, with 9 bases identical to TRBD2. CDR1 MNHEY and CDR2 SVGEGT come from the germline V gene. V shed 7 bases and J 2 bases; nucleotides not matched to a gene: 5. This CDR3 has 14 residues. For the CDR3, the DNA is TGTGCCAGCACCGGCGGGAGGGGGCAAGAGACCCAGTACTTC. It is translated as CASTGGRGQETQYF.

This clonotype showed up just a few times. Here the CDR3 reads CASNLMTGEQYF. The CDR3 DNA reads as TGTGCCAGCAACCTTATGACAGGCGAGCAGTACTTC. The chain links TRBV6-6 to TRBJ2-7; the D gene is possibly TRBD1 (6 bases). The CDR3 length is 12 residues. V was pared by 7 bases and J by 6 bases, with 13 bases between. Germline CDR1 is MNHNY and CDR2 is SVGAGI (reference sequence).

V gene TRBV19 combines with J gene TRBJ1-1, with 9 bases lining up with TRBD1. The CDR3 spans 14 residues. Germline V lookup: CDR1 LNHDA, CDR2 SQIVND (reference sequence). The junction had 4 bases not matched to a gene; V was cut back by 5 bases and J by 3 bases. In nucleotides, the CDR3 is TGTGCCAGTAGTGCCCGGACAGGGGACACTGAAGCTTTCTTT. Translated: CASSARTGDTEAFF. The variable domain in full, completed from reference TRBV19 and TRBJ1-1, reads DGGITQSPKYLFRKEGQNVTLSCEQNLNHDAMYWYRQDPGQGLRLIYYSQIVNDFQKGDIAEGYSVSREKKESFPLTVTSAQKNPTAFYLCASSARTGDTEAFFGQGTRLTVV.

As for this clonotype: The conserved closing phenylalanine or tryptophan is absent in this CDR3, likely reflecting a read error. The chain combines TRBV29-1 with TRBJ1-5; D gene uncertain. Trimming took off 4 bases at V and 3 bases at J, with 10 bases between the two ends. From germline, CDR1 is SQVTM and CDR2 ANQGSEA. CDR3 length: 13 residues. CDR3 in amino acids: CSVVHRVNQPQHS. The CDR3 DNA is TGCAGCGTTGTGCACAGAGTCAATCAGCCCCAGCATTCT.

This clonotype was seen repeatedly, ten times or more. CDR3 bases: TGTGCCAGCAGTTACTCCATGGGTGGCGAAAAACTGTTTTTT. Its translation: CASSYSMGGEKLFF. V gene TRBV6-5 combines with J gene TRBJ1-4; D uncertain. Trimming left V 0 bases short and J 8 bases short, with 10 bases between. CDR3 length: 14 amino acids. CDR1 is MNHEY, CDR2 SVGAGI, per germline.

The chain links TRBV30 to TRBJ2-3; 9 positions match TRBD1. J lost 4 bases, V lost 1 base, and 6 bases had no gene match. CDR1 GTSNPN and CDR2 SVGIG come from the germline V gene (reference sequence). This CDR3 has 15 amino acids. This CDR3 is CAWSGDRVLADTQYF. The DNA of the CDR3 is TGTGCCTGGAGTGGGGACAGGGTGTTGGCAGATACGCAGTATTTT.

The V and J genes are TRBV6-2 or TRBV6-3 and TRBJ2-1, with 11 bases fitting TRBD2. Germline V lookup: CDR1 MNHEY, CDR2 SVGEGT. The junction had 7 bases not matched to a gene; V was cut back by 8 bases and J by 7 bases. This CDR3 comprises 14 residues. CDR3: CASCVAGGRNEQFF. The CDR3 DNA is TGTGCCAGCTGCGTAGCGGGGGGGAGGAATGAGCAGTTCTTC.